This T cell receptor (beta chain) emerged from a study of human T cells and chemical hapten exposure. Overall study context: Minor pooled library volume differences mainly drove per-sample TCR yield variation. Study-wide points: Against controls, expanded TCRs gave rise to significantly more large CDR3 similarity clusters.

The ends were cut back, 3 bases at V and 3 bases at J, with 9 bases in the middle. CDR3 length equals 13 residues. Looked up from germline, CDR1 is KGHSH and CDR2 is LQKENI. In its sample, this clonotype was seen many times. Its antigen is unidentified. Time point noted: pre-sensitization, week 0. Treatment indicated: therapeutic diphenylcyclopropenone sensitization with weekly scalp DPC. MiXCR was run by TCRdb on the RACE reads, yielding one entry per CDR3 protein. The top ten hold about 3% of the sample, which has more than 80,000 distinct CDR3 sequences, approximately 10% seen once. The chain joins TRBV18 to TRBJ2-7; D may match TRBD1 or TRBD2 (5 bases each). This specimen consisted of whole blood, obtained in connection with sensitization to the hapten diphenylcyclopropenone (DPC). This receptor was obtained from a woman in her sixties or seventies with alopecia areata. Some clones in this sample may be carry-over from other donors' samples. CDR3 residues: CASSPGTIYEQYF. CDR3 coding DNA: TGTGCCAGCTCACCTGGGACCATCTACGAGCAGTACTTC.